A single sample is the source of the 19 T cell receptor beta chains below, sequenced in a study of blood T cell repertoires in COVID-19. Sequencing used immunoSEQ multiplex PCR; TCRdb keeps in-frame clones, though not all of them. The sample has about 200,000 clones, about 80% seen once; the top ten hold about 6.9%. Sequencing was performed on peripheral blood. The receptors originated from a human donor with acute or convalescent COVID-19. The donor label of this sample is uncertain.

The V call is TRBV5-4, the J call TRBJ2-3; D possibly corresponds to TRBD1 (6 bases). V dropped 5 bases and J dropped 3 bases, with 7 bases sitting between them. The CDR3 has 12 amino acids. Germline values: CDR1 SGHNT, CDR2 YYREEE (reference sequence). The CDR3 region is CASRQGTDTQYF. The CDR3 coding sequence is TGTGCCAGCAGACAGGGAACAGATACGCAGTATTTT.

V and J are TRBV6-5 and TRBJ1-1; maybe TRBD1 (5 bases). The CDR3 is 15 amino acids. Germline CDR1 is MNHEY and CDR2 is SVGAGI. V was cut by 0 bases and J by 3 bases, with 11 bases left in between. Here the CDR3 reads CASSYSKWGHTEAFF. CDR3 DNA sequence: TGTGCCAGCAGTTACTCTAAGTGGGGCCACACTGAAGCTTTCTTT.

The rearrangement links TRBV6-6 to TRBJ1-5, with a possible D match to TRBD1 (5 bases). CDR3 size: 11 residues. Germline V CDR1 and CDR2: MNHNY, SVGAGI (reference sequence). V dropped 5 bases and J dropped 9 bases, with 8 bases sitting between them. DNA for the CDR3: TGTGCCAGCAGTCTGGGGGGGCCCCAGCATTTT. Residues: CASSLGGPQHF.

The J gene is TRBJ1-1, the V gene TRBV10-3; 9 bases align to TRBD1. The CDR3 has 14 residues. Germline CDR1 reads ENHRY; CDR2 reads SYGVKD. J lost 2 bases, V lost 6 bases, and 4 bases had no gene match. CDR3 in DNA: TGTGCCATCAGGGAGGGACAGGGAAACACTGAAGCTTTCTTT. It specifies CAIREGQGNTEAFF.

This rearrangement joins TRBV11-3 to TRBJ2-3; 8 bases fit TRBD2. Germline V lookup: CDR1 SGHNT, CDR2 YENEEA. The CDR3 runs 15 residues. Losses at the gene ends were 3 bases for V and 2 bases for J; bases not matched to a gene: 4. The CDR3: CASSFSGIHTDTQYF. The DNA for the CDR3 is TGTGCCAGCAGCTTTAGCGGGATACACACAGATACGCAGTATTTT.

This chain connects TRBV19 to TRBJ2-1, with D maybe TRBD1 (5 bases). This CDR3 region has 16 residues. V was trimmed by 8 bases and J by 2 bases, leaving 19 bases between them. Germline CDR1 reads LNHDA; CDR2 reads SQIVND (reference sequence). The CDR3 nucleotides read TGTGCCAGTGGAATGGCAGGGAAGAAGACCTACAATGAGCAGTTCTTC. It translates to CASGMAGKKTYNEQFF.

The genes are TRBV12-3 or TRBV12-4 and TRBJ1-4; a possible D gene is TRBD1 (5 bases). The CDR3 runs 13 residues. The V and J ends lost 3 bases and 4 bases respectively, with 6 bases between them. Here the CDR3 DNA reads TGTGCCAGCAGTTTCGGGGGTAATGAAAAACTGTTTTTT. It codes for CASSFGGNEKLFF.

This sequence joins TRBV11-1 and TRBJ2-7; D might be TRBD2 (6 bases). V lost 1 base to trimming and J lost 0 bases, with 10 bases between them. The CDR3 totals 15 residues. Germline V gene data show CDR1 as SGHAT and CDR2 as FQDESV (reference sequence). The CDR3 nucleotides read TGTGCCAGCAGCTTAGAAGGAGGGAGCTCCTACGAGCAGTACTTC. It codes for CASSLEGGSSYEQYF.

The J gene is TRBJ2-5, the V gene TRBV3-1 (or the pseudogene TRBV3-2); D perhaps matches TRBD1 (5 bases). Trimming took 0 bases from V and 2 from J, leaving 10 bases between them. The length of the CDR3 is 15 residues. CDR1 and CDR2 (germline): LGHDT, YNNKEL (reference sequence). CDR3 region: CASSQETARQETQYF. The CDR3, as DNA: TGTGCCAGCAGCCAAGAGACAGCCCGTCAAGAGACCCAGTACTTC.

As DNA, the CDR3 is TGTGCCAGCAGCTTAGAGGCAGGGGGGTTCTATGGCTACACCTTC. It specifies CASSLEAGGFYGYTF. The chain recombines TRBV7-8 with TRBJ1-2; 7 nucleotides align to TRBD1. V lost 1 base and J lost 4; bases outside the gene matches: 6. The CDR3 runs to 15 residues. In germline, CDR1 is SGHVS, CDR2 FQNEAQ.

The rearrangement links TRBV12-3 or TRBV12-4 to TRBJ2-7; D not resolved. Trimming removed 5 bases at V and 7 bases at J, with 12 bases between. This CDR3 region has 12 residues. CDR3 DNA sequence: TGTGCCAGCAGTCCCCCGGGTCCTGAGCAGTACTTC. It yields the protein CASSPPGPEQYF.

The rearrangement uses TRBV28 and TRBJ2-4; D possibly corresponds to TRBD2 (6 bases). V dropped 4 bases and J dropped 4 bases, with 17 bases sitting between them. CDR1 is MDHEN, CDR2 SYDVKM, per germline. The CDR3 loop spans 16 amino acids. CDR3 bases: TGTGCCAGCAGTTCCTTCTGGGGGGAGCCAAAAAACATTCAGTACTTC. This gives the protein CASSSFWGEPKNIQYF.

V is TRBV7-8 and J is TRBJ1-3; D not certain. The length of the CDR3 is 16 residues. The germline CDR1 and CDR2 sequences are SGHVS and FQNEAQ. The V and J ends lost 5 bases and 0 bases respectively, with 14 bases between them. The CDR3 DNA follows: TGTGCCAGCAGCCAGCCAATGGGAGGCTCTGGAAACACCATATATTTT. Translating gives CASSQPMGGSGNTIYF.

This chain connects TRBV18 to TRBJ2-7; 8 positions agree with TRBD2. Germline CDR1 and CDR2: KGHSH and LQKENI. V shed 3 bases and J 2 bases; nucleotides not matched to a gene: 3. The CDR3 loop spans 14 amino acids. The CDR3 nucleotides are TGTGCCAGCTCACCGCCGGGAGGGGCCTACGAGCAGTACTTC. Translated, it gives CASSPPGGAYEQYF.

The rearrangement joins TRBV7-9 to TRBJ1-2, with D unresolved. This CDR3 is built from 14 residues. The V end was cut by 6 bases, the J end by 8 bases, with 19 bases between. CDR1 SEHNR and CDR2 FQNEAQ come from the germline V gene (reference sequence). The chain's CDR3 is CASSPEEGTGGYTF. In DNA, the CDR3 is TGTGCCAGCAGTCCCGAGGAGGGAACGGGCGGCTACACCTTC.

CDR3 protein: CASRKAGSSYNEQFF. The CDR3 coding sequence is TGCGCCAGCAGAAAAGCGGGGAGCTCCTACAATGAGCAGTTCTTC. The chain links TRBV5-1 to TRBJ2-1; 7 bases map to TRBD2. The V and J ends lost 5 bases and 0 bases, in that order; junction bases with no gene match: 5. The length of the CDR3 is 15 residues. Germline V gene data show CDR1 as SGHRS and CDR2 as YFSETQ.

The CDR3 DNA is TGTGCCAGTAGTTCCGTCGGACAGGGAAACTATGGCTACACCTTC. Its translation: CASSSVGQGNYGYTF. The V call is TRBV19, the J call TRBJ1-2; 8 bases match TRBD1. J gave up 2 bases and V 5 bases, and 7 bases lay outside the gene matches. Germline V lookup: CDR1 LNHDA, CDR2 SQIVND (reference sequence). This CDR3 is 15 amino acids long.

The CDR3 DNA sequence: TGTGCCAGCAGCTTAGATTTGGACAGGGGGTACACCGGGGAGCTGTTTTTT. Its translation is CASSLDLDRGYTGELFF. The chain couples TRBV11-2 to TRBJ2-2; 10 bases are a match to TRBD1. The CDR3 consists of 17 residues. Germline lookup yields CDR1 SGHAT and CDR2 FQNNGV. Germline trimming cut 0 bases from V and 3 bases from J; bases unmatched to any gene: 4.

J is TRBJ2-2 and V is TRBV5-4; D is perhaps TRBD2 (6 bases). The CDR3 totals 13 residues. Germline V gives CDR1 SGHNT, CDR2 YYREEE (reference sequence). Trimming shortened V by 7 bases and J by 5 bases, and 12 bases separated the two germline ends. This chain's CDR3 is CASLGGVTGELFF. CDR3 DNA: TGTGCCAGCCTCGGAGGGGTAACCGGGGAGCTGTTTTTT.